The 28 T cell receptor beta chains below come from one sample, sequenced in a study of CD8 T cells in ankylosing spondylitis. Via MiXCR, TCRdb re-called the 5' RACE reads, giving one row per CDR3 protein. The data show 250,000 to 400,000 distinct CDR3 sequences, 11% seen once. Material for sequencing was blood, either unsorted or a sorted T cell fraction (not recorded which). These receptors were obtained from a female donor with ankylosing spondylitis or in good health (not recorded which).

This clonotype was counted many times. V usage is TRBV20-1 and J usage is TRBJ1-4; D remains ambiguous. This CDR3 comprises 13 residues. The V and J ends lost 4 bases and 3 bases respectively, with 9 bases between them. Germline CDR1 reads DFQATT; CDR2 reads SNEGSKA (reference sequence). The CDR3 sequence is CSANRGSNEKLFF. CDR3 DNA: TGCAGTGCTAACCGGGGATCTAATGAAAAACTGTTTTTT.

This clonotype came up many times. This CDR3 is CASSLSMDEQFF. In DNA, the CDR3 is TGTGCCAGCAGTTTATCGATGGATGAGCAGTTCTTC. This rearrangement joins TRBV27 to TRBJ2-1; no clear D. Between the trimmed V and J ends, which lost 0 bases and 8 bases, there was a span of 5 bases. The CDR3 has 12 amino acids. Germline-derived CDR1 and CDR2 are MNHEY and SMNVEV (reference sequence).

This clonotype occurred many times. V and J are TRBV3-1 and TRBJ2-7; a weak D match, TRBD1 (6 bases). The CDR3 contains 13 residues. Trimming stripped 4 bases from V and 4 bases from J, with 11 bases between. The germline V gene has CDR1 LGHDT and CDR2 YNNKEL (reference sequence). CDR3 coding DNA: TGTGCCAGCAGCCTGTTTCAGGGGTACGAGCAGTACTTC. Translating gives CASSLFQGYEQYF.

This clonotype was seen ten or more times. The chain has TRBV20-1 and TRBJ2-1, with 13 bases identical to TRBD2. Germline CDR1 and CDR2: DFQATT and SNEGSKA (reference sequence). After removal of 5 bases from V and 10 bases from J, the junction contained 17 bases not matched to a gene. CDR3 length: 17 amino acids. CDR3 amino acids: CSAAASLTSGGAGEQFF. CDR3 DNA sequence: TGCAGTGCTGCCGCATCCTTAACTAGCGGGGGGGCCGGGGAGCAGTTCTTC.

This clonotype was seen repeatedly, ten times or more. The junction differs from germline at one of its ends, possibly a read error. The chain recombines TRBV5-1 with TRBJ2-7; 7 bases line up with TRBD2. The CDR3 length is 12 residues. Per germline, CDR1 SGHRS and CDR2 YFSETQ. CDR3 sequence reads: CASSFGGYEQYF. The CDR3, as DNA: TGTGCCAGCAGTTTCGGGGGGTACGAGCAGTACTTC.

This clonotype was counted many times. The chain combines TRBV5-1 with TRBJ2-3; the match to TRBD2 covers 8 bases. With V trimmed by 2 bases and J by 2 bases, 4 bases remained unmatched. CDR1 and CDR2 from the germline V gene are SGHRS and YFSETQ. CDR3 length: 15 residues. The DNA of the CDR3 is TGCGCCAGCAGCTTAGCCGGGGGGGACACAGATACGCAGTATTTT. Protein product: CASSLAGGDTDTQYF.

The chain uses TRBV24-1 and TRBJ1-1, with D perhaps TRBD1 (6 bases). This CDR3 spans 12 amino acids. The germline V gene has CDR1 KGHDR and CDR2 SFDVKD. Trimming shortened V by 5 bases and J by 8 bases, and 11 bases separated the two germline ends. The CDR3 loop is CATSAIQGEAFF. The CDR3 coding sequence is TGTGCCACCAGTGCCATACAGGGAGAAGCTTTCTTT.

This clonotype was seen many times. Here the CDR3 reads CASSEWSGGEQYF. The CDR3, as DNA: TGTGCCAGCAGTGAATGGAGCGGGGGCGAGCAGTACTTC. The rearrangement joins TRBV6-1 to TRBJ2-7; 8 bases are a match to TRBD2. From germline, CDR1 is MNHNS and CDR2 SASEGT. V dropped 2 bases and J dropped 6; count of bases not matched to a gene: 3. The CDR3 has 13 amino acids.

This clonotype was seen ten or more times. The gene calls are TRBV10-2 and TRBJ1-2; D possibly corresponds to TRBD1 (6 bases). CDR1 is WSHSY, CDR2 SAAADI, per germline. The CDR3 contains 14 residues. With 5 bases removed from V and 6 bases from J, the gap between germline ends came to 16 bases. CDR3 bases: TGCGCCAGCAGTAACAGACGGGGGGGCGATGGCTACACCTTC. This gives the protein CASSNRRGGDGYTF.

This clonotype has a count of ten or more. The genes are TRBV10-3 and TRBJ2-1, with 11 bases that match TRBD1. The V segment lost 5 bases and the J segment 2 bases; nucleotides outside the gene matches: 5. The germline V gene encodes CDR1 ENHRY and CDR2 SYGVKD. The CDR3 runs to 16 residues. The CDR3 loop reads CAISNGQGAPYNEQFF. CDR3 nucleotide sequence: TGTGCCATCAGTAACGGACAGGGGGCCCCCTACAATGAGCAGTTCTTC.

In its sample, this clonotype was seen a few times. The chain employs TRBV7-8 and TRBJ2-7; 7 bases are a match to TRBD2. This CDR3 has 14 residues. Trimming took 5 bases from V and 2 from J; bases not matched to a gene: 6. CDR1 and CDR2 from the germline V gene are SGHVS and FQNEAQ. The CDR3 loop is CASSQGAGAYEQYF. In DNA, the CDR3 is TGTGCCAGCAGCCAAGGCGCGGGGGCCTACGAGCAGTACTTC.

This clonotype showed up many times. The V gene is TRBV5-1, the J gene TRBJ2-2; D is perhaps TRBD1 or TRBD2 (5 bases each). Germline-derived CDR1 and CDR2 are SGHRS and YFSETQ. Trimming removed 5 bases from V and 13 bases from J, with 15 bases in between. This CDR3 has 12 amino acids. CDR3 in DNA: TGCGCCAGCAGTCATGTCCCCGGGACGCTGTTTTTT. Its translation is CASSHVPGTLFF.

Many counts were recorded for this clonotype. This CDR3 reads CASSSQRGLLTDTQYF. DNA of the CDR3: TGTGCCAGCAGTTCTCAGCGGGGATTACTCACAGATACGCAGTATTTT. The chain couples TRBV12-3 or TRBV12-4 to TRBJ2-3; the match to TRBD2 covers 7 bases. The junction had 9 bases not matched to a gene; V was cut back by 4 bases and J by 2 bases. This CDR3 has 16 residues.

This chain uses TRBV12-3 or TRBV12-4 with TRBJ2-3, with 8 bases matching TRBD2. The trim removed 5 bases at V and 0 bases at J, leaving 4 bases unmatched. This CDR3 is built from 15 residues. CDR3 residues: CASSSGRASTDTQYF. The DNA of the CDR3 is TGTGCCAGCAGTAGCGGGAGAGCTAGCACAGATACGCAGTATTTT.

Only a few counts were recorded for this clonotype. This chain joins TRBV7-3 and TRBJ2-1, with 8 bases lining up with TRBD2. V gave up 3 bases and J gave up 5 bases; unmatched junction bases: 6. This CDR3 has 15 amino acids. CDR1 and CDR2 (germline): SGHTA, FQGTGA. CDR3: CASSFGGGMNNEQFF. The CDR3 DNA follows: TGTGCCAGCAGCTTCGGGGGGGGGATGAACAATGAGCAGTTCTTC.

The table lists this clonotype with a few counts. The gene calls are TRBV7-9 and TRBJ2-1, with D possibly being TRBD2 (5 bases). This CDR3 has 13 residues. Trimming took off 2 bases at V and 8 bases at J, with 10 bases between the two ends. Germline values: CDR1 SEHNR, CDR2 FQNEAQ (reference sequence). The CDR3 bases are TGTGCCAGCAGCTTAAGCGGCGCGGATGAGCAGTTCTTC. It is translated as CASSLSGADEQFF.

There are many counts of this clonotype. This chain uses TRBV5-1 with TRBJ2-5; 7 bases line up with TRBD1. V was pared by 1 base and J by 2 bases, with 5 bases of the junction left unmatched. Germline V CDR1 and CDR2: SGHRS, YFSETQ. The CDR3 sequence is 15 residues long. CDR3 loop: CASSLSRGSQETQYF. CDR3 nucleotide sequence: TGCGCCAGCAGCTTGAGCAGGGGGAGTCAAGAGACCCAGTACTTC. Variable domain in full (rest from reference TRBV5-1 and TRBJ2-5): KAGVTQTPRYLIKTRGQQVTLSCSPISGHRSVSWYQQTPGQGLQFLFEYFSETQRNKGNFPGRFSGRQFSNSRSEMNVSTLELGDSALYLCASSLSRGSQETQYFGPGTRLLVL.

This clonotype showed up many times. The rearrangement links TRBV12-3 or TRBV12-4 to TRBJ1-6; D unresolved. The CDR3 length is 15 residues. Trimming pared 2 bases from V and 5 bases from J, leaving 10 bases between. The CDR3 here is CASSLYVPDNSPLHF. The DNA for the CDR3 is TGTGCCAGCAGTTTATACGTCCCAGATAATTCACCCCTCCACTTT.

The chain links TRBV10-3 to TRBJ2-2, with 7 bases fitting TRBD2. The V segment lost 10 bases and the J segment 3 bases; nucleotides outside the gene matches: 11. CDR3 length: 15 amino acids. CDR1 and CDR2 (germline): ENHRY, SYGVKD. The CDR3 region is CATGQGAGDTGELFF. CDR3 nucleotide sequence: TGTGCCACAGGACAAGGGGCGGGAGACACCGGGGAGCTGTTTTTT.

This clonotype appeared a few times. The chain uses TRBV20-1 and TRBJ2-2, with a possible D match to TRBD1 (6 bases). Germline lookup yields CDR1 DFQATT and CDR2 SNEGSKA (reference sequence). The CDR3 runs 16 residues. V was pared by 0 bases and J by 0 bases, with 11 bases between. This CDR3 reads CSARDAGTSNTGELFF. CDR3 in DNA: TGCAGTGCTAGAGATGCCGGGACATCGAACACCGGGGAGCTGTTTTTT.

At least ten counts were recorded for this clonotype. CDR3 nucleotides: TGCAGTGCTAGAGTTCCCCCCAGGGCACCCCTCCACTTT. Encoded protein: CSARVPPRAPLHF. The gene calls are TRBV20-1 and TRBJ1-6; possible D gene TRBD1, 5 bases. The CDR3 is made up of 13 amino acids. Deletions cut 1 base from V and 11 bases from J, with 12 bases between. Germline V gives CDR1 DFQATT, CDR2 SNEGSKA (reference sequence).

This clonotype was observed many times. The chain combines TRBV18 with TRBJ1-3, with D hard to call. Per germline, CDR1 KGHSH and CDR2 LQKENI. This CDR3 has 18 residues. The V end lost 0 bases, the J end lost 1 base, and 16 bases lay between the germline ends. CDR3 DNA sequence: TGTGCCAGCTCACCACCGACTAGCACAGCCGATTCTGGAAACACCATATATTTT. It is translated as CASSPPTSTADSGNTIYF.

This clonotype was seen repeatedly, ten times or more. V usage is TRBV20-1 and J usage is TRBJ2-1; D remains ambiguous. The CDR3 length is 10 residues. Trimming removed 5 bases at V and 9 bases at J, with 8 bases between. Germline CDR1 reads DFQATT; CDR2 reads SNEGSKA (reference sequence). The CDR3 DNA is TGCAGTGCTCTAAATGTTGAGCAGTTCTTC. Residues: CSALNVEQFF.

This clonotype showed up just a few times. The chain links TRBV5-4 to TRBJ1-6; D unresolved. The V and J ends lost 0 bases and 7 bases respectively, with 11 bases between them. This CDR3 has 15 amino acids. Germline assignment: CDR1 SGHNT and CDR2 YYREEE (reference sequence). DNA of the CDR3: TGTGCCAGCAGCTTGGAGTTGGGTTGGAATTCACCCCTCCACTTT. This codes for CASSLELGWNSPLHF. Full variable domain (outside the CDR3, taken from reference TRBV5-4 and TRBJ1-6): ETGVTQSPTHLIKTRGQQVTLRCSSQSGHNTVSWYQQALGQGPQFIFQYYREEENGRGNFPPRFSGLQFPNYSSELNVNALELDDSALYLCASSLELGWNSPLHFGNGTRLTVT.

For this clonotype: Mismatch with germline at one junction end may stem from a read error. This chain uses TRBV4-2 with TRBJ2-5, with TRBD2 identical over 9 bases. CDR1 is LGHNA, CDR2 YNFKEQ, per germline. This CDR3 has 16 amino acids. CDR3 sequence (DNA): TGTGCCAGTAGCCCCGTGACTAGCGGAGGACAAGAGACCCAGTACTTC. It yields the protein CASSPVTSGGQETQYF.

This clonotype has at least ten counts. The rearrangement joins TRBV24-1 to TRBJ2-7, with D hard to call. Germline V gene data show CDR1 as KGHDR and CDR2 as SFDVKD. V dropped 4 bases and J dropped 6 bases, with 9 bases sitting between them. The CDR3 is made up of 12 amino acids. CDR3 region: CATSETTSEQYF. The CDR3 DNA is TGTGCCACCAGTGAGACAACGAGCGAGCAGTACTTC.

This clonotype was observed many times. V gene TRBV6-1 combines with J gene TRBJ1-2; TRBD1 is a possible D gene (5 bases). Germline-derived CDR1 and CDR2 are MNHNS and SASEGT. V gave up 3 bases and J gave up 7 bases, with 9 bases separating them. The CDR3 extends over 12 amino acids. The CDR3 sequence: CASSETRGGYTF. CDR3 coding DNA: TGTGCCAGCAGTGAGACAAGGGGTGGCTACACCTTC.

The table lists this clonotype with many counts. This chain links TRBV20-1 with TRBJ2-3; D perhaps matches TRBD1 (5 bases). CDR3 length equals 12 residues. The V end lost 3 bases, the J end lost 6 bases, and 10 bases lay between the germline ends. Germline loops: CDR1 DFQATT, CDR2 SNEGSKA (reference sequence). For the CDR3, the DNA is TGCAGTGCTAGCGTCAGGGTTGATACGCAGTATTTT. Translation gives CSASVRVDTQYF.